Listed below are T cell receptor beta chains from one sample, sequenced in a study of cytomegalovirus exposure and HLA in healthy donors. The repertoire was sequenced with immunoSEQ multiplex PCR; TCRdb's copy has only in-frame clones and lacks some. The profile shows approximately 130,000 clones, 85% of them singletons. Material for sequencing was PBMCs. Every receptor here comes from a woman aged 25 to 39 in good health and CMV-seropositive. The CDR3 runs from the conserved cysteine through the conserved F or W. Fields, in order: V gene, J gene, clone size, D gene, CDR3 protein, CDR3 DNA. D genes are given only for firm matches. Clone size appears in some rows only: once, few, many, or a class for an expanded clone.

TRBV10-3	TRBJ2-7	.	.	CAISKQGNEQYF	TGTGCCATCAGCAAACAGGGAAACGAGCAGTACTTC
TRBV6-1	TRBJ1-5	.	.	CASTMQGGNNQPQHF	TGTGCCAGCACCATGCAGGGAGGGAACAATCAGCCCCAGCATTTT
TRBV5-6	TRBJ1-2	.	TRBD1	CASSLLRTGWGYTF	TGTGCCAGCAGCTTATTGAGGACAGGGTGGGGCTACACCTTC
TRBV30	TRBJ1-4	.	TRBD1	CAWRGTGTEKLFF	TGTGCCTGGAGAGGGACAGGGACTGAAAAACTGTTTTTT
TRBV4-2	TRBJ2-1	.	TRBD2	CASSHDLAGSNEQFF	TGTGCCAGCAGCCATGATCTAGCGGGGAGCAATGAGCAGTTCTTC
TRBV27	TRBJ1-3	.	TRBD1	CASRTLTGTGNTIYF	TGTGCCAGCAGGACCCTGACAGGGACTGGAAACACCATATATTTT
TRBV5-1	TRBJ2-1	.	.	CASSVASSDLYNEQFF	TGCGCCAGCAGCGTGGCCTCTAGTGACCTTTACAATGAGCAGTTCTTC
TRBV27	TRBJ2-7	.	TRBD2	CASSPQTSGGVPYEQYF	TGTGCCAGCAGCCCCCAGACTAGCGGGGGGGTTCCCTACGAGCAGTACTTC
TRBV2	TRBJ2-5	.	.	CASSYSQETQYF	TGTGCCAGCAGCTACAGCCAAGAGACCCAGTACTTC
TRBV4-2	TRBJ2-5	.	TRBD2	CASSRGTSGEQETQYF	TGTGCCAGCAGCCGGGGAACTAGCGGGGAACAAGAGACCCAGTACTTC
TRBV7-9	TRBJ2-1	.	TRBD2	CASSASGGAYNEQFF	TGTGCCAGCAGCGCGTCGGGGGGGGCCTACAATGAGCAGTTCTTC
TRBV18	TRBJ2-2	.	TRBD1	CASSSGTVNTGELFF	TGTGCCAGCTCCTCCGGGACAGTTAACACCGGGGAGCTGTTTTTT
TRBV28	TRBJ1-1	.	TRBD1	CASKIGGTGGTEAFF	TGTGCCAGCAAAATAGGAGGGACAGGGGGCACTGAAGCTTTCTTT
TRBV28	TRBJ2-7	.	TRBD2	CATLLAGEYEQYF	TGTGCCACCCTACTAGCGGGAGAGTACGAGCAGTACTTC
TRBV28	TRBJ2-1	.	.	CASTTSNEQFF	TGTGCCAGCACCACTTCCAATGAGCAGTTCTTC
TRBV5-6	TRBJ2-4	.	TRBD2	CASSSAGGPTQYF	TGTGCCAGCAGTTCAGCGGGGGGGCCTACTCAGTACTTC
TRBV5-8	TRBJ2-4	.	.	CASSFGTSPNQNIQYF	TGTGCCAGCAGCTTCGGGACAAGCCCTAACCAAAACATTCAGTACTTC
TRBV20-1	TRBJ2-7	.	.	CSAYSSYEQYF	TGCAGTGCTTATAGCTCCTACGAGCAGTACTTC
TRBV5-4	TRBJ2-1	.	TRBD2	CASSFISGRGNEQFF	TGTGCCAGCAGCTTTATTAGCGGGAGAGGCAATGAGCAGTTCTTC
TRBV7-9	TRBJ1-2	.	.	CASSLNTGEGYTF	TGTGCCAGCAGCTTAAATACCGGAGAGGGCTACACCTTC
TRBV18	TRBJ1-2	.	.	CASSPDEGNYGYTF	TGTGCCAGCTCGCCGGATGAGGGAAACTATGGCTACACCTTC
TRBV5-1	TRBJ2-3	once	TRBD1	CASSITGGSRVDTQYF	TGCGCCAGCAGCATAACAGGGGGAAGTAGAGTAGATACGCAGTATTTT
TRBV5-6	TRBJ1-1	.	.	CASSLVGGRRFF	TGTGCCAGCAGCTTGGTCGGGGGGCGCCGGTTCTTT
TRBV30	TRBJ2-3	.	.	CAWRSTSTALTDTQYF	TGTGCCTGGAGATCAACCTCTACCGCCCTAACAGATACGCAGTATTTT
TRBV6-6	TRBJ1-1	.	.	CASSRLGGGTEAFF	TGTGCCAGCAGTCGCCTCGGGGGTGGCACTGAAGCTTTCTTT
TRBV5-1	TRBJ1-2	.	TRBD1	CASSSPDRANYGYTF	TGCGCCAGCAGCTCGCCGGACAGGGCTAACTATGGCTACACCTTC
TRBV27	TRBJ1-2	.	.	CASSLTFSPGEAYGYTF	TGTGCCAGCAGTTTAACCTTTTCTCCGGGGGAGGCCTATGGCTACACCTTC
TRBV5-6	TRBJ1-2	once	.	CASTDSYLPYGYTF	TGTGCCAGCACCGACAGCTATCTCCCCTATGGCTACACCTTC
TRBV7-9	TRBJ1-1	.	.	CSSSLGRVETEAFF	TGTTCCAGCAGCTTAGGGAGAGTGGAAACTGAAGCTTTCTTT
TRBV28	TRBJ1-3	once	.	CASSLRDFSGNTIYF	TGTGCCAGCAGTCTCCGGGACTTCTCTGGAAACACCATATATTTT
TRBV19	TRBJ1-3	.	TRBD1	CASSRTGAQDTIYF	TGTGCCAGTAGCAGAACAGGGGCGCAGGACACCATATATTTT
TRBV4-1	TRBJ1-2	.	TRBD1	CASSPGQGAGYGYTF	TGCGCCAGCAGCCCGGGACAGGGGGCGGGTTATGGCTACACCTTC
TRBV18	TRBJ2-2	once	TRBD1	CASSPRTGALLNTGELFF	TGTGCCAGCTCACCAAGGACAGGGGCCCTCCTGAACACCGGGGAGCTGTTTTTT
TRBV2	TRBJ1-4	.	.	CASRARGDEKLFF	TGTGCCAGCAGGGCCAGGGGAGATGAAAAACTGTTTTTT
TRBV7-9	TRBJ1-4	.	.	CASSLSLGPFNEKLFF	TGTGCCAGCAGCTTATCACTAGGACCCTTTAATGAAAAACTGTTTTTT
TRBV21-1	TRBJ1-5	few	.	CASSLWGQGFNQPQHF	TGTGCCAGCAGCCTCTGGGGTCAGGGGTTCAATCAGCCCCAGCATTTT
TRBV6-6	TRBJ1-1	.	.	CASRDRLNTEAFF	TGTGCCAGCAGGGACAGATTGAACACTGAAGCTTTCTTT
TRBV7-9	TRBJ2-3	.	TRBD2	CASSSGLAGAKDTQYF	TGTGCCAGCAGTTCGGGACTAGCGGGAGCAAAAGATACGCAGTATTTT
TRBV5-1	TRBJ2-7	.	.	CASSTGIPREEYF	TGCGCCAGCAGCACCGGGATCCCGAGAGAGGAGTACTTC
TRBV9	TRBJ2-1	.	.	CASSVGSGNEQFF	TGTGCCAGCAGCGTAGGATCGGGGAATGAGCAGTTCTTC
TRBV5-1	TRBJ1-2	.	.	CASSLVVDSNGYTF	TGCGCCAGCAGCTTGGTAGTGGACAGCAATGGCTACACCTTC
TRBV28	TRBJ2-3	.	.	CASSSSGTVELAQTLLTQYF	TGTGCCAGCAGTTCCTCCGGGACGGTGGAGCTAGCGCAAACCCTACTTACGCAGTATTTT
TRBV6-5	TRBJ2-2	.	.	CASSYEGTGELFF	TGTGCCAGCAGTTACGAGGGCACCGGGGAGCTGTTTTTT
TRBV28	TRBJ2-3	.	.	CASSFPRGQYF	TGTGCCAGCAGTTTCCCCCGGGGGCAGTATTTT
TRBV10-3	TRBJ2-4	.	.	CAISEEIAKNIQYF	TGTGCCATCAGTGAGGAGATAGCCAAAAACATTCAGTACTTC
TRBV6-6	TRBJ1-1	.	.	CASSYSQGSTEAFF	TGTGCCAGCAGTTACTCGCAGGGGTCGACTGAAGCTTTCTTT
TRBV4-2	TRBJ2-1	.	.	CASSQEGREKYNEQFF	TGTGCCAGCAGCCAAGAAGGGCGGGAAAAGTACAATGAGCAGTTCTTC
TRBV6-1	TRBJ1-2	.	TRBD1	CASSSPGQGGYTF	TGTGCCAGCAGTTCGCCGGGACAGGGCGGCTACACCTTC
TRBV5-1	TRBJ1-6	.	.	CASSSTGNSPLHF	TGCGCCAGCAGCTCAACGGGGAATTCACCCCTCCACTTT
TRBV7-2	TRBJ1-2	.	.	CASSLVAGGDYGYTF	TGTGCCAGCAGCTTAGTAGCAGGAGGGGACTATGGCTACACCTTC
TRBV5-1	TRBJ1-1	.	.	CASSLEGGETEAFF	TGCGCCAGCAGCTTGGAAGGGGGAGAGACTGAAGCTTTCTTT
TRBV29-1	TRBJ2-5	.	TRBD1	CSVVRTGELGETQYF	TGCAGCGTTGTAAGGACAGGTGAACTTGGGGAGACCCAGTACTTC
TRBV7-2	TRBJ1-2	.	TRBD1	CASSTDRGRIGDYGYTF	TGTGCCAGCAGCACGGACAGGGGGCGAATAGGCGACTATGGCTACACCTTC
TRBV25-1	TRBJ1-2	.	TRBD1	CASSEYTGANYGYTF	TGTGCCAGCAGTGAATACACAGGGGCTAACTATGGCTACACCTTC
TRBV6-6	TRBJ2-7	.	TRBD2	CASSYAGGSGGYEQYF	TGTGCCAGCAGTTACGCCGGAGGAAGCGGGGGTTACGAGCAGTACTTC
TRBV5-4	TRBJ1-5	.	.	CASSLEGLQSNQPQHF	TGTGCCAGCAGCTTGGAGGGGCTGCAAAGCAATCAGCCCCAGCATTTT
TRBV5-1	TRBJ1-2	once	.	CASSLSSHSYGYTF	TGCGCCAGCAGCCTCTCCTCCCATAGCTATGGCTACACCTTC